These 32 T cell receptor beta chains originate from one sample sequenced in a study of Tregs in tolerant kidney transplant recipients. Assay: immunoSEQ multiplex PCR; the TCRdb copy retains only in-frame clones and omits some. The sample lists some 250,000 clones, around 81% occurring once. The sample consisted of CD4+ T cells from blood. The origin of the receptors is a human donor in good health.

This sequence joins TRBV5-6 and TRBJ1-2; D is undetermined. CDR3 length equals 15 residues. The ends were cut back, 0 bases at V and 0 bases at J, with 9 bases in the middle. Germline CDR1 is SGHDT and CDR2 is YYEEEE. The CDR3 DNA sequence: TGTGCCAGCAGCTTGGGGGTGGTAGCTAACTATGGCTACACCTTC. The encoded protein is CASSLGVVANYGYTF.

The chain joins TRBV6-5 to TRBJ2-3; 10 bases align to TRBD2. The CDR3 loop spans 15 amino acids. V lost 6 bases and J lost 4; bases outside the gene matches: 7. Germline lookup yields CDR1 MNHEY and CDR2 SVGAGI. The CDR3 nucleotides read TGTGCCAGCAGAAAAAGCGGGAGGGCCCCAGATACGCAGTATTTT. Its protein is CASRKSGRAPDTQYF.

The chain recombines TRBV7-8 with TRBJ1-1; the D gene is possibly TRBD1 (6 bases). The CDR3 is 17 amino acids. Per the germline V gene, CDR1 is SGHVS and CDR2 is FQNEAQ. The V gene lost 2 bases and the J gene lost 4 bases, with 20 bases spanning the gap. The CDR3 DNA sequence: TGTGCCAGCAGCTTAACGAACTCACAGGGTTTGGCCACTGAAGCTTTCTTT. It is translated as CASSLTNSQGLATEAFF. Together with reference TRBV7-8 and TRBJ1-1, the CDR3 gives the full variable domain: GAGVSQSPRYKVAKRGQDVALRCDPISGHVSLFWYQQALGQGPEFLTYFQNEAQLDKSGLPSDRFFAERPEGSVSTLKIQRTQQEDSAVYLCASSLTNSQGLATEAFFGQGTRLTVV.

The rearrangement links TRBV5-1 to TRBJ2-2; 9 nucleotides align to TRBD2. With V trimmed by 4 bases and J by 3 bases, 10 bases remained unmatched. CDR3 size: 17 residues. Germline values: CDR1 SGHRS, CDR2 YFSETQ. In nucleotides, the CDR3 is TGCGCCAGCAGCCCCCTGCGGGGGGGCCGGGACACCGGGGAGCTGTTTTTT. As protein: CASSPLRGGRDTGELFF.

The chain recombines TRBV7-8 with TRBJ2-3; maybe TRBD2 (6 bases). Germline values: CDR1 SGHVS, CDR2 FQNEAQ. The CDR3 length is 17 residues. V shed 1 base and J shed 2 bases, with 16 bases lying between them. In DNA, the CDR3 is TGTGCCAGCAGCTTAGTTACCCGGAGGAGGGCCACAGATACGCAGTATTTT. Translated: CASSLVTRRRATDTQYF. The full variable domain, with the rest looked up from reference TRBV7-8 and TRBJ2-3, is GAGVSQSPRYKVAKRGQDVALRCDPISGHVSLFWYQQALGQGPEFLTYFQNEAQLDKSGLPSDRFFAERPEGSVSTLKIQRTQQEDSAVYLCASSLVTRRRATDTQYFGPGTRLTVL.

The chain recombines TRBV29-1 with TRBJ1-1; D possibly corresponds to TRBD1 (5 bases). V lost 4 bases to trimming and J lost 0 bases, with 15 bases between them. Germline CDR1 and CDR2: SQVTM and ANQGSEA. The CDR3 has 15 amino acids. The CDR3 here is CSVAGGALMNTEAFF. In nucleotides, the CDR3 is TGCAGCGTTGCCGGAGGGGCCCTCATGAACACTGAAGCTTTCTTT. Variable domain in full (rest from reference TRBV29-1 and TRBJ1-1): SAVISQKPSRDICQRGTSLTIQCQVDSQVTMMFWYRQQPGQSLTLIATANQGSEATYESGFVIDKFPISRPNLTFSTLTVSNMSPEDSSIYLCSVAGGALMNTEAFFGQGTRLTVV.

This clone is a singleton in its sample. The same CDR3 also results from other DNA sequences found in this sample. The chain recombines TRBV12-5 with TRBJ2-7, with 8 bases that match TRBD2. The junction had 10 bases not matched to a gene; V was cut back by 0 bases and J by 0 bases. The CDR3 has 18 amino acids. Germline assignment: CDR1 LGHNT and CDR2 FRNRAP. The CDR3 bases are TGTGCTAGTGGTTTGGTTCCGTCCGGGAGGGGAAGCTCCTACGAGCAGTACTTC. This gives the protein CASGLVPSGRGSSYEQYF.

The genes are TRBV6-1 and TRBJ1-3; a weak D match, TRBD1 (5 bases). CDR3 length: 14 residues. Germline loops: CDR1 MNHNS, CDR2 SASEGT. Trimming left V 5 bases short and J 0 bases short, with 8 bases between. The DNA for the CDR3 is TGTGCCAGCAGTTCCACAGGCTCTGGAAACACCATATATTTT. Translating it yields CASSSTGSGNTIYF.

The chain uses TRBV6-5 and TRBJ1-3; D is uncertain. CDR3 size: 15 residues. The V gene's germline CDR1 is MNHEY and CDR2 SVGAGI. The V end was cut by 6 bases, the J end by 0 bases, with 12 bases between. The CDR3 DNA reads as TGTGCCAGCAGCCTGGACGCCGTCTCTGGAAACACCATATATTTT. This codes for CASSLDAVSGNTIYF.

V and J are TRBV30 and TRBJ1-6; possible D gene TRBD1, 5 bases. Trimming shortened V by 0 bases and J by 5 bases, and 23 bases separated the two germline ends. Germline CDR1 reads GTSNPN; CDR2 reads SVGIG (reference sequence). This CDR3 is 19 amino acids long. As DNA, the CDR3 is TGTGCCTGGAGTGTTTACGGGACCTCAATGCCGGGCCATAATTCACCCCTCCACTTT. Protein product: CAWSVYGTSMPGHNSPLHF.

The gene calls are TRBV6-5 and TRBJ1-5; 10 bases fit TRBD1. The germline V gene has CDR1 MNHEY and CDR2 SVGAGI. This CDR3 spans 13 amino acids. Trimming removed 8 bases from V and 3 bases from J; junction bases left unmatched: 1. CDR3 coding DNA: TGTGCCAGCGGGACAGGGGACAATCAGCCCCAGCATTTT. Its translation: CASGTGDNQPQHF.

V and J are TRBV6-1 and TRBJ1-2; possibly TRBD1 for D (6 bases). This CDR3 is 14 amino acids long. Germline-derived CDR1 and CDR2 are MNHNS and SASEGT. Trimming stripped 4 bases from V and 4 bases from J, with 13 bases between. The CDR3 region is CASSAQTGLYGYTF. CDR3 DNA: TGTGCCAGCAGTGCCCAGACAGGTCTCTATGGCTACACCTTC.

To note about this clone: Other DNA variants within this sample encode the same CDR3. This chain links TRBV5-1 with TRBJ2-2; the match to TRBD1 covers 9 bases. Germline values: CDR1 SGHRS, CDR2 YFSETQ. V was clipped by 0 bases and J by 5 bases; unmatched bases: 2. The CDR3 sequence is 15 residues long. CDR3 region: CASSLGQGVTGELFF. DNA of the CDR3: TGCGCCAGCAGCTTGGGACAGGGGGTTACCGGGGAGCTGTTTTTT.

This chain joins TRBV7-6 and TRBJ2-3, with TRBD2 identical over 8 bases. The germline gives CDR1 SGHVS, CDR2 FNYEAQ. This CDR3 contains 14 residues. J gave up 5 bases and V 1 base, and 2 bases lay outside the gene matches. The CDR3 spells CASSLGLALDTQYF. DNA for the CDR3: TGTGCCAGCAGCTTAGGACTAGCGTTAGATACGCAGTATTTT.

CDR3 coding DNA: TGCGCCAGCAGTGGGGCCAGCGGGAGGGAAAATGAGCAGTTCTTC. Translated, it gives CASSGASGRENEQFF. The rearrangement joins TRBV10-1 to TRBJ2-1; TRBD2 matches at 10 bases. The CDR3 sequence is 15 residues long. V gave up 4 bases and J gave up 7 bases; unmatched junction bases: 7. Germline V gives CDR1 WNHNN, CDR2 SYGVQD (reference sequence).

The table lists this clone with a count of one. The chain combines TRBV5-5 with TRBJ2-5; the match to TRBD1 covers 9 bases. V lost 4 bases to trimming and J lost 3 bases; unmatched junction nucleotides: 4. This CDR3 has 14 residues. CDR1 SGHKS and CDR2 YYEKEE come from the germline V gene (reference sequence). CDR3 sequence reads: CASSMRTGEETQYF. CDR3 in DNA: TGTGCCAGCAGCATGAGGACAGGGGAAGAGACCCAGTACTTC.

The chain has TRBV7-9 and TRBJ1-2; D is possibly TRBD1 (5 bases). V gave up 8 bases and J gave up 0 bases, with 16 bases separating them. The germline CDR1 and CDR2 sequences are SEHNR and FQNEAQ (reference sequence). This CDR3 comprises 15 residues. The CDR3 coding sequence is TGTGCCAGCGGACAACAGCGCCCGACTAACTATGGCTACACCTTC. Amino acids: CASGQQRPTNYGYTF.

The rearrangement uses TRBV29-1 and TRBJ2-7; weak D call: TRBD2 (5 bases). Deletions cut 4 bases from V and 3 bases from J, with 19 bases between. The CDR3 runs to 15 residues. The V gene's germline CDR1 is SQVTM and CDR2 ANQGSEA. Written as DNA, the CDR3 is TGCAGCGTTGTCTGGGCAGGCCCACTAGGCTACGAGCAGTACTTC. It encodes CSVVWAGPLGYEQYF.

This clone was seen a few times. V gene TRBV19 combines with J gene TRBJ2-7; 7 positions agree with TRBD2. Unmatched junction bases numbered 1, after V lost 5 bases and J lost 6 bases. Germline V gives CDR1 LNHDA, CDR2 SQIVND (reference sequence). The CDR3 runs to 11 residues. The CDR3 region is CASSERGEQYF. In DNA, the CDR3 is TGTGCCAGTAGTGAGCGGGGCGAGCAGTACTTC.

V and J are TRBV5-1 and TRBJ2-2; 11 nucleotides match TRBD2. V was clipped by 2 bases and J by 4 bases; unmatched bases: 13. This CDR3 is 19 amino acids long. Germline CDR1 is SGHRS and CDR2 is YFSETQ. The CDR3 DNA follows: TGCGCCAGCAGCTTTACTTCGACTAGCGGGGCCCGGGGCACCGGGGAGCTGTTTTTT. Encoded protein: CASSFTSTSGARGTGELFF.

The chain has TRBV6-1 and TRBJ1-1; unclear D gene. The CDR3 is made up of 13 amino acids. Germline V lookup: CDR1 MNHNS, CDR2 SASEGT. V shed 8 bases and J shed 4 bases, with 14 bases lying between them. The CDR3 protein is CASYGQLFTEAFF. The CDR3 region has the DNA TGTGCCAGCTACGGGCAGTTATTCACTGAAGCTTTCTTT.

This clone has a single count. The chain carries TRBV19 and TRBJ2-7; weak D call: TRBD1 (6 bases). Germline CDR1 and CDR2: LNHDA and SQIVND (reference sequence). The ends were cut back, 1 base at V and 4 bases at J, with 8 bases in the middle. CDR3 length equals 13 residues. CDR3 nucleotide sequence: TGTGCCAGTAGTATAGCCAGGGGTTACGAGCAGTACTTC. It codes for CASSIARGYEQYF.

The chain links TRBV6-1 to TRBJ2-7; 9 positions match TRBD1. Germline V gives CDR1 MNHNS, CDR2 SASEGT. The V segment lost 8 bases and the J segment 6 bases; nucleotides outside the gene matches: 11. There are 14 residues in the CDR3. CDR3 residues: CASQRRDRDSEQYF. In nucleotides, the CDR3 is TGTGCCAGCCAACGACGGGACAGGGATTCCGAGCAGTACTTC.

DNA for the CDR3: TGTGCCAGCACTGGAGCCCAACCTCTAAACACCGGGGAGCTGTTTTTT. Translation gives CASTGAQPLNTGELFF. The J gene is TRBJ2-2, the V gene TRBV11-1; D uncertain. Trimming took 7 bases from V and 2 from J, leaving 17 bases between them. This CDR3 comprises 16 residues. Germline V CDR1 and CDR2: SGHAT, FQDESV (reference sequence).

J is TRBJ2-1 and V is TRBV30; 8 bases are shared with TRBD1. The ends lost 2 bases at V and 7 bases at J; junction bases unmatched: 7. The length of the CDR3 is 14 residues. Germline values: CDR1 GTSNPN, CDR2 SVGIG (reference sequence). CDR3 bases: TGTGCCTGGAGTCGGACAGGGATCGAAAATGAGCAGTTCTTC. This gives the protein CAWSRTGIENEQFF.

The genes are TRBV7-9 and TRBJ1-2; no firm D call. The CDR3 contains 14 residues. Germline values: CDR1 SEHNR, CDR2 FQNEAQ (reference sequence). Trimming shortened V by 1 base and J by 5 bases, and 11 bases separated the two germline ends. The chain's CDR3 is CASSLVSGQYGYTF. CDR3 nucleotide sequence: TGTGCCAGCAGCTTAGTAAGCGGGCAGTATGGCTACACCTTC.

The chain is built from TRBV15 and TRBJ1-1; D is undetermined. The CDR3 length is 12 residues. Germline V lookup: CDR1 LNHNV, CDR2 YYDKDF (reference sequence). Trimming shortened V by 0 bases and J by 11 bases, and 10 bases separated the two germline ends. The CDR3 DNA sequence: TGTGCCACCAGCAGAGATAGGAGGAACGCTTTCTTT. This encodes CATSRDRRNAFF.

This chain joins TRBV5-1 and TRBJ1-4; 7 positions match TRBD1. V gave up 2 bases and J gave up 3 bases; unmatched junction bases: 7. The CDR3 has 16 amino acids. From germline, CDR1 is SGHRS and CDR2 YFSETQ. The CDR3 loop reads CASSFEGARSNEKLFF. The DNA for the CDR3 is TGCGCCAGCAGCTTCGAGGGGGCTCGGTCTAATGAAAAACTGTTTTTT.

The rearrangement uses TRBV5-4 and TRBJ2-2; D may be TRBD1 or TRBD2 (6 bases each). V lost 4 bases and J lost 5, with 15 bases in between. The CDR3 contains 15 residues. The germline gives CDR1 SGHNT, CDR2 YYREEE (reference sequence). CDR3 amino acids: CASSLRRGRTGELFF. The CDR3 DNA is TGTGCCAGCAGCCTAAGGAGGGGGAGGACCGGGGAGCTGTTTTTT.

The chain has TRBV25-1 and TRBJ2-5; TRBD1 agrees at 7 bases. The germline gives CDR1 MGHDK, CDR2 SYGVNS. After removal of 0 bases from V and 7 bases from J, the junction contained 8 bases not matched to a gene. The CDR3 is 15 residues long. The CDR3 spells CASSEYEDRPRTQYF. DNA for the CDR3: TGTGCCAGCAGTGAATACGAGGACAGGCCGAGGACCCAGTACTTC.

The chain couples TRBV19 to TRBJ2-5, with a possible D match to TRBD1 (7 bases). Germline V gene sequence: CDR1 LNHDA, CDR2 SQIVND (reference sequence). The CDR3 length is 14 residues. V was pared by 3 bases and J by 5 bases, with 13 bases between. CDR3 bases: TGTGCCAGTAGTATCCAGGGGGGTTGGGAGACCCAGTACTTC. Protein: CASSIQGGWETQYF. Variable domain in full (rest from reference TRBV19 and TRBJ2-5): DGGITQSPKYLFRKEGQNVTLSCEQNLNHDAMYWYRQDPGQGLRLIYYSQIVNDFQKGDIAEGYSVSREKKESFPLTVTSAQKNPTAFYLCASSIQGGWETQYFGPGTRLLVL.

The chain links TRBV7-9 to TRBJ2-7; a possible D gene is TRBD1 (6 bases). Trimming took 8 bases from V and 2 from J, leaving 13 bases between them. Germline values: CDR1 SEHNR, CDR2 FQNEAQ (reference sequence). This CDR3 comprises 13 residues. The CDR3 DNA reads as TGTGCCAGCCGCCGGGACAAGCCCTACGAGCAGTACTTC. Its translation: CASRRDKPYEQYF.